This T cell receptor beta chain was profiled in a study of cytomegalovirus exposure and HLA in healthy donors. Findings of the study overall: The tendency of first-cohort TCR clusters to co-occur in the 120 or so validation repertoires emerged from a later analysis.

Points on this clone: What it binds is not known.

The repertoire was sequenced with immunoSEQ multiplex PCR; TCRdb's copy has only in-frame clones and lacks some. Of approximately 65,000 clones listed, around 93% were seen once; the top ten hold roughly 5%. CDR3 length: 15 amino acids. CDR1 and CDR2 (germline): MRHNA, SNTAGT. V lost 3 bases, J lost 1 base, and 1 base stayed unmatched. Input material: PBMCs. The chain has TRBV6-4 and TRBJ2-3; 10 bases are a match to TRBD1. This TCR was recovered from a man younger than 35 in good health and CMV-seropositive. CDR3 coding DNA: TGTGCCAGCAGTGAAGGGACAGGGGGCACAGATACGCAGTATTTT. Protein product: CASSEGTGGTDTQYF.